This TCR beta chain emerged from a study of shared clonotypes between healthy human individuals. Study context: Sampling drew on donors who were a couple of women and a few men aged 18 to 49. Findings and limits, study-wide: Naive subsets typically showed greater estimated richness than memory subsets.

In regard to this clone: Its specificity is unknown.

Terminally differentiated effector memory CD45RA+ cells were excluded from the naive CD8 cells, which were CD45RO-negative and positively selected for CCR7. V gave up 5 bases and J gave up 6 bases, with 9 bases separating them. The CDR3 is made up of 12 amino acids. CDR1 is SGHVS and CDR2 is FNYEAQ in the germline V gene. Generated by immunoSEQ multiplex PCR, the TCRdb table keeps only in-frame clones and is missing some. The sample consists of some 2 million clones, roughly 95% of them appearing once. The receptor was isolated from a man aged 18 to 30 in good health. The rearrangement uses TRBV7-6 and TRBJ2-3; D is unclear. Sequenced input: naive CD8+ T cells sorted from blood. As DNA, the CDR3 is TGTGCCAGCAGCCCCTGGGCCGATACGCAGTATTTT. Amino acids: CASSPWADTQYF. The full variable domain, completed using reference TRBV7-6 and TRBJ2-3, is GAGVSQSPRYKVTKRGQDVALRCDPISGHVSLYWYRQALGQGPEFLTYFNYEAQQDKSGLPNDRFSAERPEGSISTLTIQRTEQRDSAMYRCASSPWADTQYFGPGTRLTVL.